This entry lists 14 T cell receptor beta chains sequenced from one sample in a study of chemoradiotherapy in HPV16-positive cancers. TCRdb's table, derived via immunoSEQ multiplex PCR, lists solely in-frame clones and lacks some. The repertoire consists of roughly 30,000 clones, with around 93% occurring once and the leading ten covering approximately 3.6%. Sequencing was performed on blood, taken from a patient who underwent chemoradiotherapy. Receptor source: a human donor with HPV-associated anogenital cancer.

The chain links TRBV12-5 to TRBJ1-1; a weak D match, TRBD1 (6 bases). The length of the CDR3 is 16 residues. Germline V gene data show CDR1 as LGHNT and CDR2 as FRNRAP. Trimming stripped 0 bases from V and 4 bases from J, with 15 bases between. CDR3 nucleotide sequence: TGTGCTAGTGGTTTGGTACTGCAGGGGCGAGTCACTGAAGCTTTCTTT. Protein: CASGLVLQGRVTEAFF.

This chain connects TRBV7-6 to TRBJ2-3; D is undetermined. The CDR3 is 16 amino acids. CDR1 is SGHVS, CDR2 FNYEAQ, per germline. With 1 base removed from V and 1 base from J, the gap between germline ends came to 12 bases. Here the CDR3 DNA reads TGTGCCAGCAGCTTAGGTGCTCTCCCGGGCACAGATACGCAGTATTTT. Its translation is CASSLGALPGTDTQYF.

J is TRBJ2-1 and V is TRBV19; D perhaps matches TRBD1 (6 bases). Trimming took 6 bases from V and 0 from J, leaving 15 bases between them. Germline V gene data show CDR1 as LNHDA and CDR2 as SQIVND (reference sequence). The CDR3 sequence is 16 residues long. The CDR3 loop is CASSTRTASSYNEQFF. For the CDR3, the DNA is TGTGCCAGTAGCACCCGGACAGCGAGCTCCTACAATGAGCAGTTCTTC.

The chain uses TRBV7-9 and TRBJ2-3; 10 bases align to TRBD1. The CDR3 has 15 amino acids. Germline V gene data show CDR1 as SEHNR and CDR2 as FQNEAQ (reference sequence). The trim removed 4 bases at V and 6 bases at J, leaving 7 bases unmatched. CDR3: CASSYGTGEFDTQYF. CDR3 bases: TGTGCCAGCAGCTACGGGACAGGGGAATTTGATACGCAGTATTTT.

This chain joins TRBV9 and TRBJ2-2; D may be TRBD2 (6 bases). V lost 0 bases and J 3 bases, leaving 9 bases between the germline ends. The CDR3 consists of 15 residues. Germline lookup yields CDR1 SGDLS and CDR2 YYNGEE. For the CDR3, the DNA is TGTGCCAGCAGCGTAGCTGGGACTGACACCGGGGAGCTGTTTTTT. As protein: CASSVAGTDTGELFF.

V usage is TRBV19 and J usage is TRBJ2-1; D perhaps matches TRBD1 (5 bases). The germline V and J ends were trimmed by 4 bases and 0 bases, with 10 bases remaining between them. This CDR3 comprises 15 residues. Germline-derived CDR1 and CDR2 are LNHDA and SQIVND (reference sequence). CDR3 region: CASSTGLSSYNEQFF. DNA of the CDR3: TGTGCCAGTAGTACAGGGTTAAGCTCCTACAATGAGCAGTTCTTC.

The chain uses TRBV4-1 and TRBJ1-1, with 7 nucleotides matching TRBD1. The CDR3 has 14 amino acids. V dropped 4 bases and J dropped 6; count of bases not matched to a gene: 8. Germline CDR1 reads MGHRA; CDR2 reads YSYEKL. DNA for the CDR3: TGCGCCAGCAGCCCCCCGACAGGGACGCCTGAAGCTTTCTTT. Translation: CASSPPTGTPEAFF.

The CDR3 sequence: CASSPFKDSNQPQHF. CDR3 DNA sequence: TGTGCCAGCAGCCCCTTTAAAGATAGCAATCAGCCCCAGCATTTT. This chain links TRBV7-2 with TRBJ1-5; D unclear. CDR1 is SGHTA and CDR2 is FQGNSA in the germline V gene. V shed 5 bases and J shed 0 bases, with 11 bases lying between them. The CDR3 has 15 amino acids.

This chain connects TRBV5-1 to TRBJ1-2, with no clear D. V was cut by 0 bases and J by 3 bases, with 12 bases left in between. The CDR3 extends over 15 amino acids. Looked up from germline, CDR1 is SGHRS and CDR2 is YFSETQ. The CDR3 region is CASSLAQEIDYGYTF. The CDR3 DNA sequence: TGCGCCAGCAGCTTGGCCCAGGAGATCGACTATGGCTACACCTTC.

V is TRBV7-6 and J is TRBJ1-3; D not resolved. V lost 0 bases and J 0 bases, leaving 6 bases between the germline ends. Germline V lookup: CDR1 SGHVS, CDR2 FNYEAQ. This CDR3 contains 15 residues. CDR3 DNA: TGTGCCAGCAGCTTAGCGTTTAGCTCTGGAAACACCATATATTTT. The encoded protein is CASSLAFSSGNTIYF.

The V and J genes are TRBV7-2 and TRBJ1-5; maybe TRBD1 (5 bases). V dropped 1 base and J dropped 4 bases, with 23 bases sitting between them. Germline CDR1 reads SGHTA; CDR2 reads FQGNSA. This CDR3 contains 19 residues. The CDR3 protein is CASSLGRGRGLDENQPQHF. CDR3 bases: TGTGCCAGCAGCTTAGGGAGAGGTAGGGGCCTTGATGAAAATCAGCCCCAGCATTTT.

V and J are TRBV5-1 and TRBJ1-1, with D uncertain. V lost 0 bases and J 0 bases, leaving 9 bases between the germline ends. CDR3 length: 15 amino acids. CDR1 and CDR2 from the germline V gene are SGHRS and YFSETQ. The CDR3 sequence: CASSLDGRMNTEAFF. The CDR3 region has the DNA TGCGCCAGCAGCTTGGACGGAAGAATGAACACTGAAGCTTTCTTT.

This chain connects TRBV4-1 to TRBJ1-1; D perhaps matches TRBD1 (5 bases). The CDR3 length is 13 residues. The germline V and J ends were trimmed by 4 bases and 7 bases, with 13 bases remaining between them. The germline CDR1 and CDR2 sequences are MGHRA and YSYEKL. CDR3 sequence (DNA): TGCGCCAGCAGCCGGGGACCGTCGATTGAAGCTTTCTTT. Protein sequence: CASSRGPSIEAFF.

The chain couples TRBV2 to TRBJ2-2; possibly TRBD2 for D (6 bases). CDR1 is SNHLY and CDR2 is FYNNEI in the germline V gene. This CDR3 region has 15 residues. V was clipped by 3 bases and J by 1 base, with 9 bases between them. CDR3 loop: CASSESGGNTGELFF. DNA for the CDR3: TGTGCCAGCAGTGAGTCCGGGGGGAACACCGGGGAGCTGTTTTTT.